The 23 T cell receptor beta chains presented below share a single source sample, sequenced in a study of STAT5B mutations in CD4+ large granular lymphocyte leukemia. The data were produced by immunoSEQ multiplex PCR, yet TCRdb's version contains in-frame clones alone and is incomplete. Among roughly 30,000 clones listed, more than 65% were seen once. Sequencing input: CD4+ T cells from blood buffy coats. The receptors derive from a human donor in good health.

The chain couples TRBV7-2 to TRBJ2-7; D not certain. CDR1 and CDR2 from the germline V gene are SGHTA and FQGNSA. The V and J ends lost 5 bases and 0 bases respectively, with 11 bases between them. The CDR3 has 14 amino acids. The CDR3 DNA is TGTGCCAGCAGCCCAGGCCCTAGCTCCTACGAGCAGTACGTC. It specifies CASSPGPSSYEQYV.

The chain carries TRBV18 and TRBJ1-3, with D maybe TRBD1 (6 bases). Trimming left V 3 bases short and J 0 bases short, with 12 bases between. The CDR3 covers 16 residues. Germline V gives CDR1 KGHSH, CDR2 LQKENI. CDR3 DNA: TGTGCCAGCTCACCGGGGGCAGGGAGCTCTGGAAACACCATATATTTT. Its translation: CASSPGAGSSGNTIYF. Variable domain in full (rest from reference TRBV18 and TRBJ1-3): NAGVMQNPRHLVRRRGQEARLRCSPMKGHSHVYWYRQLPEEGLKFMVYLQKENIIDESGMPKERFSAEFPKEGPSILRIQQVVRGDSAAYFCASSPGAGSSGNTIYFGEGSWLTVV.

J is TRBJ2-7 and V is TRBV11-2; D remains ambiguous. Between the trimmed V and J ends, which lost 1 base and 2 bases, there was a span of 3 bases. CDR1 and CDR2 from the germline V gene are SGHAT and FQNNGV. The CDR3 loop spans 12 amino acids. The CDR3 is CASSLATYEQYV. The CDR3 nucleotides read TGTGCCAGCAGCTTAGCTACCTACGAGCAGTACGTC.

The chain joins TRBV6-5 to TRBJ1-6; D might be TRBD1 (6 bases). V shed 6 bases and J shed 4 bases, with 10 bases lying between them. Germline CDR1 is MNHEY and CDR2 is SVGAGI. This CDR3 contains 14 residues. CDR3 nucleotide sequence: TGTGCCAGCAGCCCCGACAGGTATAATTCACCCCTCCACTTT. This encodes CASSPDRYNSPLHF.

This clone turned up a few times. CDR3 sequence: CASSLAGGNTEAFF. The CDR3 coding sequence is TGCGCCAGCAGCTTGGCTGGGGGGAACACTGAAGCTTTCTTT. The chain employs TRBV5-1 and TRBJ1-1, with a weak D call TRBD1 (5 bases). The CDR3 consists of 14 residues. V lost 0 bases, J lost 1 base, and 7 bases lay in between. The germline gives CDR1 SGHRS, CDR2 YFSETQ.

This rearrangement joins TRBV7-9 to TRBJ2-5; D ambiguous. The DNA end lines up better with TRBJ2-7; the J call may be wrong. The CDR3 runs 11 residues. Germline loops: CDR1 SEHNR, CDR2 FQNEAQ (reference sequence). In DNA form, the CDR3 reads TGTGCCAGCAGCTTAGCGGGCGAGCAGTACTTC. It yields the protein CASSLAGEQYF.

The V call is TRBV2, the J call TRBJ1-1; D is perhaps TRBD1 (5 bases). V lost 9 bases, J lost 7 bases, and 21 bases lay in between. This CDR3 contains 14 residues. Germline V gene lookup returns CDR1 SNHLY and CDR2 FYNNEI. The chain's CDR3 is CASTGDQPIHEAFF. The CDR3 DNA follows: TGTGCCAGTACCGGGGACCAACCTATCCATGAAGCTTTCTTT.

This clone has more than one count but fewer than ten. The rearrangement joins TRBV4-3 to TRBJ2-7; TRBD1 matches at 7 bases. CDR3 size: 13 residues. The germline V gene encodes CDR1 LGHNA and CDR2 YSLEER. The J segment lost 6 bases and the V segment lost 1 base, leaving 3 bases of the junction unmatched. CDR3 coding DNA: TGCGCCAGCAGCCAAGCGACAGGGCTCGAGCAGTACTTC. Translating it yields CASSQATGLEQYF.

The chain joins TRBV5-1 to TRBJ1-1; D remains unclear. The CDR3 sequence is 13 residues long. Trimming removed 0 bases at V and 3 bases at J, with 6 bases between. The V gene's germline CDR1 is SGHRS and CDR2 YFSETQ. The CDR3 DNA follows: TGCGCCAGCAGCTTGGCCTGGGACACTGAAGCTTTCTTT. This translates into CASSLAWDTEAFF.

The chain is built from TRBV6-4 and TRBJ2-6; 9 bases align to TRBD1. Germline loops: CDR1 MRHNA, CDR2 SNTAGT. The CDR3 totals 16 residues. Losses at the gene ends were 3 bases for V and 0 bases for J; bases not matched to a gene: 0. In nucleotides, the CDR3 is TGTGCCAGCAGTGAGACAGGGGGCTCTGGGGCCAACGTCCTGACTTTC. Amino acids: CASSETGGSGANVLTF.

This chain uses TRBV7-9 with TRBJ1-4; 7 nucleotides align to TRBD1. The CDR3 contains 13 residues. Germline V CDR1 and CDR2: SEHNR, FQNEAQ (reference sequence). Trimming removed 3 bases from V and 8 bases from J; junction bases left unmatched: 3. The CDR3: CASSLWDSEKLFF. The CDR3 bases are TGTGCCAGCAGCTTGTGGGACAGCGAAAAACTGTTTTTT. Drawing the rest from reference TRBV7-9 and TRBJ1-4, the complete variable domain is DTGVSQNPRHKITKRGQNVTFRCDPISEHNRLYWYRQTLGQGPEFLTYFQNEAQLEKSRLLSDRFSAERPKGSFSTLEIQRTEQGDSAMYLCASSLWDSEKLFFGSGTQLSVL.

This clone was seen only once. The V gene is TRBV9, the J gene TRBJ1-2; 8 bases fit TRBD1. The germline gives CDR1 SGDLS, CDR2 YYNGEE. V was clipped by 4 bases and J by 7 bases; unmatched bases: 12. This CDR3 is 15 amino acids long. The CDR3 spells CASSPRGQGASGYTF. CDR3 nucleotides: TGTGCCAGCAGCCCCCGGGGGCAGGGGGCGAGTGGCTACACCTTC.

This clone has only a few counts. One end of the junction varies from germline; a read error may be responsible. V is TRBV7-7 and J is TRBJ2-1; 7 nucleotides match TRBD2. The CDR3 runs 13 residues. The germline V gene has CDR1 SSHAT and CDR2 FNYEAQ (reference sequence). CDR3 sequence: CASSLAGRHEQFF. The DNA of the CDR3 is TGTGCTAGCAGCTTAGCGGGTCGGCATGAGCAGTTCTTC. The variable domain in full, completed from reference TRBV7-7 and TRBJ2-1, reads GAGVSQSPRYKVTKRGQDVTLRCDPISSHATLYWYQQALGQGPEFLTYFNYEAQPDKSGLPSDRFSAERPEGSISTLTIQRTEQRDSAMYRCASSLAGRHEQFFGPGTRLTVL.

This clone appeared a few times. The rearrangement links TRBV7-8 to TRBJ1-6; no clear D gene. CDR1 is SGHVS and CDR2 is FQNEAQ in the germline V gene. This CDR3 region has 14 residues. V lost 7 bases and J lost 6, with 13 bases in between. The CDR3: CASIPSGFNSPLHF. DNA of the CDR3: TGTGCCAGCATCCCCTCGGGGTTTAATTCACCCCTCCACTTT.

The chain has TRBV2 and TRBJ1-3; TRBD1 is a possible D gene (5 bases). Trimming removed 5 bases from V and 0 bases from J, with 8 bases in between. The CDR3 has 14 amino acids. Germline V gene lookup returns CDR1 SNHLY and CDR2 FYNNEI. The CDR3 DNA is TGTGCCAGCAGTCAAGACAGCTCTGGAAACACCATATATTTT. Protein product: CASSQDSSGNTIYF.

The chain employs TRBV5-1 and TRBJ2-1, with 8 bases matching TRBD2. The CDR3 runs to 15 residues. Trimming cost V 1 base and J 3 bases; bases outside gene matches: 3. Germline V gene data show CDR1 as SGHRS and CDR2 as YFSETQ. CDR3 sequence reads: CASSLNGGVYNEQFF. The CDR3 nucleotides read TGCGCCAGCAGCTTGAACGGGGGGGTCTACAATGAGCAGTTCTTC.

The chain is built from TRBV7-2 and TRBJ2-7; 8 nucleotides align to TRBD2. Germline lookup yields CDR1 SGHTA and CDR2 FQGNSA. The CDR3 totals 15 residues. V was pared by 5 bases and J by 4 bases, with 10 bases of the junction left unmatched. The CDR3 DNA follows: TGTGCCAGCAGCCCCAACCTGGGACTAGTTTACGAGCAGTACTTC. As protein: CASSPNLGLVYEQYF.

The rearrangement uses TRBV2 and TRBJ2-1, with 7 bases matching TRBD2. There are 16 residues in the CDR3. CDR1 is SNHLY, CDR2 FYNNEI, per germline. V trimming: 4 bases; J trimming: 5 bases; junction bases outside the gene matches: 11. The CDR3 loop reads CASSVRGLVGDNEQFF. In DNA, the CDR3 is TGTGCCAGCAGTGTTAGAGGACTAGTTGGGGACAATGAGCAGTTCTTC.

The chain links TRBV6-1 to TRBJ2-3; 11 bases map to TRBD2. The CDR3 spans 18 residues. V shed 2 bases and J 1 base; nucleotides not matched to a gene: 8. Germline V lookup: CDR1 MNHNS, CDR2 SASEGT. The CDR3 DNA follows: TGTGCCAGCAGTGAAACTAGCGGGGGACCGGTGGGCACAGATACGCAGTATTTT. Translating it yields CASSETSGGPVGTDTQYF.

This rearrangement joins TRBV2 to TRBJ1-2; D is uncertain. The CDR3 spans 14 residues. The V end lost 2 bases, the J end lost 3 bases, and 10 bases lay between the germline ends. CDR1 and CDR2 from the germline V gene are SNHLY and FYNNEI. DNA for the CDR3: TGTGCCAGCAGTGAAACCGACCTCTACTATGGCTACACCTTC. Translating gives CASSETDLYYGYTF.

The V gene is TRBV10-3, the J gene TRBJ1-1; D remains unclear. In germline, CDR1 is ENHRY, CDR2 SYGVKD. The CDR3 extends over 13 amino acids. V lost 2 bases and J lost 3, with 7 bases in between. CDR3 sequence (DNA): TGTGCCATCAGTGAGATCGGGGACACTGAAGCTTTCTTT. This sequence encodes CAISEIGDTEAFF.

The V gene is TRBV19, the J gene TRBJ1-2; TRBD1 agrees at 10 bases. Germline V gives CDR1 LNHDA, CDR2 SQIVND (reference sequence). The V segment lost 7 bases and the J segment 5 bases; nucleotides outside the gene matches: 10. This CDR3 region has 15 residues. Written as DNA, the CDR3 is TGTGCCAGTACTAACAAACCGGGACAGGGGTATGGCTACACCTTC. It yields the protein CASTNKPGQGYGYTF.

This clone came up once. This rearrangement joins TRBV7-2 to TRBJ2-7; unclear D gene. Looked up from germline, CDR1 is SGHTA and CDR2 is FQGNSA. This CDR3 comprises 12 residues. V lost 6 bases to trimming and J lost 3 bases, with 9 bases between them. CDR3 loop: CASRLNSYEQYF. The CDR3 DNA sequence: TGTGCCAGCAGGCTCAACAGCTACGAGCAGTACTTC. Using reference TRBV7-2 and TRBJ2-7 for the parts outside the CDR3, the full variable domain is GAGVSQSPSNKVTEKGKDVELRCDPISGHTALYWYRQSLGQGLEFLIYFQGNSAPDKSGLPSDRFSAERTGGSVSTLTIQRTQQEDSAVYLCASRLNSYEQYFGPGTRLTVT.